The clone carrying this T cell receptor (beta chain) was observed a handful of times. The data were obtained in a study of patients and donors after allogeneic stem cell transplantation. Each CDR3 protein is one row after TCRdb ran MiXCR on the RT-PCR reads. The sample carries 390,000 or so distinct CDR3 sequences, around 16% recorded once. Germline V gene lookup returns CDR1 LGHNA and CDR2 YSLEER. J gave up 5 bases and V 1 base, and 8 bases lay outside the gene matches. CDR3 size: 16 residues. The rearrangement uses TRBV4-3 and TRBJ2-5, with 9 bases identical to TRBD2. The specimen sequenced was blood, either unsorted or a sorted T cell fraction (not recorded which). The receptor was derived from a human donor who was either an allogeneic HSCT recipient or a stem cell or donor lymphocyte infusion donor (not recorded which). It is not recorded whose cells these are; they may come from a transplant donor. DNA of the CDR3: TGCGCCAGCAGCCAAGTCGCTAGCGGGGCTTTCGAGACCCAGTACTTC. This encodes CASSQVASGAFETQYF.